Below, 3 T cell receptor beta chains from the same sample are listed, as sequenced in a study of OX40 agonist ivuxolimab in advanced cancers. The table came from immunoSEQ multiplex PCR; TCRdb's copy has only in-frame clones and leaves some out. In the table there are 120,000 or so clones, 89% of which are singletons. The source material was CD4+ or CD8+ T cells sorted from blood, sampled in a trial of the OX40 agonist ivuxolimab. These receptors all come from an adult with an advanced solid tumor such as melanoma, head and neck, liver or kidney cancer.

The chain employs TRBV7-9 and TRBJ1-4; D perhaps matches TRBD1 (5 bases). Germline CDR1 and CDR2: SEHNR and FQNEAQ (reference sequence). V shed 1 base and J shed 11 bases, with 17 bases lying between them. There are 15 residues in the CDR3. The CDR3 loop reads CASSLVTGDLMKLFF. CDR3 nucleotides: TGTGCCAGCAGCTTAGTCACGGGGGACCTTATGAAACTGTTTTTT.

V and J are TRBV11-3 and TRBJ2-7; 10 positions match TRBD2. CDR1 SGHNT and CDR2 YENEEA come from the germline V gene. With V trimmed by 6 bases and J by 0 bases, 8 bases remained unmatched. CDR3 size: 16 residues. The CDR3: CASRYGASGSSYEQYF. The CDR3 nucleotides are TGTGCCAGCAGGTACGGGGCTAGCGGGAGCTCCTACGAGCAGTACTTC.

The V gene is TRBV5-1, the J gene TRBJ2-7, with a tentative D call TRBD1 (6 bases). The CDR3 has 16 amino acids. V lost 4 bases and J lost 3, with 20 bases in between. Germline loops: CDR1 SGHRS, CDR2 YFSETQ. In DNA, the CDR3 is TGCGCCAGCAGCAGGCGGTGGCAGGGGCTCAACTACGAGCAGTACTTC. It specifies CASSRRWQGLNYEQYF.